This TCR beta chain was profiled in a study of cytomegalovirus exposure and HLA in healthy donors. Looking at the study overall: There were roughly 110 million unique TCR beta sequences, drawn from about 200 million T cells, in an earlier analysis.

Germline V gene sequence: CDR1 MNHNS, CDR2 SASEGT. The length of the CDR3 is 14 residues. J was trimmed by 7 bases and V by 5 bases; bases with no gene match: 5. Amplification used 60 Vbeta primers and 13 Jbeta primers. The protocol was immunoSEQ multiplex PCR, while the TCRdb copy is restricted to in-frame clones and leaves out a portion. The data show about 150,000 clones, with 60% to 80% seen just once and 1.5% to 2% held by the top ten. The TCR sequence derives from a woman aged 25 to 39 in good health and CMV-seronegative. This rearrangement joins TRBV6-1 to TRBJ1-6; 7 bases align to TRBD1. The sample consisted of PBMCs. The CDR3 spells CASSPGQPNSPLHF. Here the CDR3 DNA reads TGTGCCAGCAGTCCGGGACAGCCCAATTCACCCCTCCACTTT.